The clone carrying this T cell receptor beta chain has just a few counts. Antigen: not known. The CDR3 runs to 13 residues. From germline, CDR1 is LNHDA and CDR2 SQIVND (reference sequence). Trimming removed 3 bases from V and 1 base from J, with 6 bases in between. This sample stems from a study of metastatic and nonmetastatic thyroid tumors. General study points: TCR beta diversity was reportedly significantly higher in malignant thyroid tumors than benign nodules, in blood and tumor.

TCRdb re-analyzed the PCR reads using MiXCR. The sample lists tens of thousands of clones; around 25% were seen once. Among the patients, none had received any treatment before thyroid surgery. This clonotype was sampled from a female donor with papillary thyroid cancer or a benign thyroid nodule (not recorded which). Some clones in this sample may be carry-over from other donors' samples. The chain is built from TRBV19 and TRBJ2-5; D unclear. The sequenced sample consisted of blood. Here the CDR3 reads CASSMDFQETQYF. The CDR3 DNA reads TGTGCCAGTAGTATGGATTTCCAAGAGACCCAGTACTTC.